This TCR beta chain comes out of a study of technical replicates of blood from several donors. Assay: immunoSEQ multiplex PCR; the TCRdb copy retains only in-frame clones and omits some. Here the sample spans roughly 79,000 clones, nearly 97% being singletons. V lost 2 bases, J lost 2 bases, and 2 bases stayed unmatched. The CDR3 has 14 residues. Germline V gene data show CDR1 as MNHEY and CDR2 as SVGAGI. The sequence came from a human donor in good health. The chain uses TRBV6-5 and TRBJ1-2, with 7 bases identical to TRBD1. Sequenced sample: T cells isolated from PBMCs. CDR3 nucleotides: TGTGCCAGCAGTTACGACAGGGCAAACTATGGCTACACCTTC. This sequence encodes CASSYDRANYGYTF.